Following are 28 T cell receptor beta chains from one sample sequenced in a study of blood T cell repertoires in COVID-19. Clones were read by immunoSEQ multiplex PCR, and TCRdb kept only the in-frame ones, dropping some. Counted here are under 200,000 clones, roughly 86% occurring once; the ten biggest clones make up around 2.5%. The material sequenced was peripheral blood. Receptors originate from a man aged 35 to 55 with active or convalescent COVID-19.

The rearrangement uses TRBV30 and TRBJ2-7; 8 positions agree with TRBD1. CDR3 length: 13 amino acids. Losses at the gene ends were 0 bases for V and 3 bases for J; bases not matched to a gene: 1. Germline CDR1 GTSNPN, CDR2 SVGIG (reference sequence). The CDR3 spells CAWSVQGGYEQYF. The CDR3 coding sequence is TGTGCCTGGAGTGTACAGGGGGGCTACGAGCAGTACTTC.

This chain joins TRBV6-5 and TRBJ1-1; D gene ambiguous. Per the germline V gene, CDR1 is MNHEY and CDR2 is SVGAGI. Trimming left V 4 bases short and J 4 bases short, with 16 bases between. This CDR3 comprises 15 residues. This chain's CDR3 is CASSSPAGFSTEAFF. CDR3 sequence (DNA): TGTGCCAGCAGTTCGCCGGCGGGGTTCAGCACTGAAGCTTTCTTT.

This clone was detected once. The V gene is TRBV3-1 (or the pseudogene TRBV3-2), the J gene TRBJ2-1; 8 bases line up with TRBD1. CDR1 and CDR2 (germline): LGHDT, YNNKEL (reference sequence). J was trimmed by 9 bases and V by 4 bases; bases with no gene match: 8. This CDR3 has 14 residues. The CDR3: CASSRVRGRGEQFF. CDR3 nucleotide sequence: TGTGCCAGCAGCCGAGTCAGGGGGCGCGGTGAGCAGTTCTTC.

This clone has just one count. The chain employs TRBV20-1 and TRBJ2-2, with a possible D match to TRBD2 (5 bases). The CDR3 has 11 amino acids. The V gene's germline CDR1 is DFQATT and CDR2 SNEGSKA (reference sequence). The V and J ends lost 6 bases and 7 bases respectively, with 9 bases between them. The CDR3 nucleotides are TGCAGTGCCCGGAGGTACGGGGAGCTGTTTTTT. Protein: CSARRYGELFF.

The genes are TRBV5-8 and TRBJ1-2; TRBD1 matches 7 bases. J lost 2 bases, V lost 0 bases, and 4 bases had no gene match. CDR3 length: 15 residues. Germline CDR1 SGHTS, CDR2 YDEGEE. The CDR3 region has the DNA TGTGCCAGCAGCTTGGCAGGGGGGCAAAACTATGGCTACACCTTC. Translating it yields CASSLAGGQNYGYTF.

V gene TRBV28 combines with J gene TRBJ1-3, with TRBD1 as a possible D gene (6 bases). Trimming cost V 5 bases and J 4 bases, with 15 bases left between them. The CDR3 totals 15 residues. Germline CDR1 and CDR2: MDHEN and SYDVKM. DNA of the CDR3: TGTGCCAGCAGTACGCACAGGGTCTCGGGAAACACCATATATTTT. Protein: CASSTHRVSGNTIYF.

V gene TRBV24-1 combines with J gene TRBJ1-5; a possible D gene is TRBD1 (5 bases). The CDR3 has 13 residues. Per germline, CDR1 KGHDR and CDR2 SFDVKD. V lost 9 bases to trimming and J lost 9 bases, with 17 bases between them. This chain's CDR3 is CATGGGEGLPQHF. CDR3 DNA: TGTGCCACCGGCGGGGGTGAGGGTTTGCCCCAGCATTTT.

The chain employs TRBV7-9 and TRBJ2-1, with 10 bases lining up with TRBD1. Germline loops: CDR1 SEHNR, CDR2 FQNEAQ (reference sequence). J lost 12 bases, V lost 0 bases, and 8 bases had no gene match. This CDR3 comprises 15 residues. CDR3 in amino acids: CASSLAGTGATWQFF. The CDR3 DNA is TGTGCCAGCAGCTTAGCGGGGACAGGGGCCACGTGGCAGTTCTTC.

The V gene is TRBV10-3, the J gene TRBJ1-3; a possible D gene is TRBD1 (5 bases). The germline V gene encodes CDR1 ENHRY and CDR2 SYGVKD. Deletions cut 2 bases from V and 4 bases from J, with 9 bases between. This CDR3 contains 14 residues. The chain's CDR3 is CAISEIRAGNTIYF. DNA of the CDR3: TGTGCCATCAGTGAGATCAGGGCCGGAAACACCATATATTTT.

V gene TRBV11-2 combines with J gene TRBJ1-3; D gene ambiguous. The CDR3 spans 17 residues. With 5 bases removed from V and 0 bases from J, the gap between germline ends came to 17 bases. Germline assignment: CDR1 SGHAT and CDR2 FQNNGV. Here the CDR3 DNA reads TGTGCCAGCAGCCCACCGGTCGGAGGCTACTCTGGAAACACCATATATTTT. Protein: CASSPPVGGYSGNTIYF.

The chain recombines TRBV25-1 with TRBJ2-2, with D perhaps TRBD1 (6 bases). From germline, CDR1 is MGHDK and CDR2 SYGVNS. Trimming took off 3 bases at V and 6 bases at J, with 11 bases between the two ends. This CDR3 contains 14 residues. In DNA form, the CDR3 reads TGTGCCAGCAGTGAGGGCAGGGGTGCCGGGGAGCTGTTTTTT. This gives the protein CASSEGRGAGELFF.

For the CDR3, the DNA is TGCGCCAGCAGCTTGCGACAGTCGAACACTGAAGCTTTCTTT. Protein sequence: CASSLRQSNTEAFF. This chain connects TRBV5-1 to TRBJ1-1; TRBD1 is a possible D gene (5 bases). V was trimmed by 1 base and J by 1 base, leaving 8 bases between them. CDR1 SGHRS and CDR2 YFSETQ come from the germline V gene. The CDR3 is 14 amino acids.

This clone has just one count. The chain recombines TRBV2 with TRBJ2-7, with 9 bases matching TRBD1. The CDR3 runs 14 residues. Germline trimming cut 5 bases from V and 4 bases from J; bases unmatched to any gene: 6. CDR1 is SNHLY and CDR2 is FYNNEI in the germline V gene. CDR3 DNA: TGTGCCAGCAGTTTTGACGGACAGGGGTACGAGCAGTACTTC. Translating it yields CASSFDGQGYEQYF. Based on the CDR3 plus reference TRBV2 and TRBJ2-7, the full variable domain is EPEVTQTPSHQVTQMGQEVILRCVPISNHLYFYWYRQILGQKVEFLVSFYNNEISEKSEIFDDQFSVERPDGSNFTLKIRSTKLEDSAMYFCASSFDGQGYEQYFGPGTRLTVT.

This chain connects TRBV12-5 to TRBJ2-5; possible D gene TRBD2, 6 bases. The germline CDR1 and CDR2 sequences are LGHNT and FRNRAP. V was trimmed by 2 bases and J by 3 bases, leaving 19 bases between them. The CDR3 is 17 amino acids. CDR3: CASGLSTSFSSKETQYF. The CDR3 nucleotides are TGTGCTAGTGGTTTGTCTACTAGCTTTAGCTCTAAAGAGACCCAGTACTTC.

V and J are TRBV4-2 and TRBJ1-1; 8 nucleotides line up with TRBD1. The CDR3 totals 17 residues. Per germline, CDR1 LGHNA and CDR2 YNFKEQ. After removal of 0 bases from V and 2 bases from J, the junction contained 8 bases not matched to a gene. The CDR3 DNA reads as TGTGCCAGCAGCCAAGAAAGGCCAGGGGGCGGAAACACTGAAGCTTTCTTT. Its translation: CASSQERPGGGNTEAFF.

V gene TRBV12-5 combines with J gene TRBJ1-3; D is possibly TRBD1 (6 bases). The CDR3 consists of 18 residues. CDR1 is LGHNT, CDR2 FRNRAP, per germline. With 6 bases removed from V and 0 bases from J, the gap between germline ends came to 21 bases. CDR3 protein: CASGRDTVSLSSGNTIYF. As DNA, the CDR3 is TGTGCTAGTGGCCGGGACACCGTATCCTTGAGCTCTGGAAACACCATATATTTT. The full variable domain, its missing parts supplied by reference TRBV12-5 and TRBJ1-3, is DARVTQTPRHKVTEMGQEVTMRCQPILGHNTVFWYRQTMMQGLELLAYFRNRAPLDDSGMPKDRFSAEMPDATLATLKIQPSEPRDSAVYFCASGRDTVSLSSGNTIYFGEGSWLTVV.

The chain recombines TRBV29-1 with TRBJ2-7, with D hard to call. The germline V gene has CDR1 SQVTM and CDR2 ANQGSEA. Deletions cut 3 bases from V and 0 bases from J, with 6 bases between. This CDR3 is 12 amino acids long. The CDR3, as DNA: TGCAGCGTTGATGACACCTCCTACGAGCAGTACTTC. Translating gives CSVDDTSYEQYF.

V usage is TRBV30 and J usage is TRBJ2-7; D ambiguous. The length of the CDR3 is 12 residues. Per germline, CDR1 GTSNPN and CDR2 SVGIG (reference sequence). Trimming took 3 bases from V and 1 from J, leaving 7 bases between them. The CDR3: CAWRHSSYEQYF. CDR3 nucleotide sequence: TGTGCCTGGAGGCATAGTTCCTACGAGCAGTACTTC.

CDR3 nucleotides: TGTGCCAGCAATGACCTTGACAGGAACACTGAAGCTTTCTTT. This translates into CASNDLDRNTEAFF. The V and J genes are TRBV27 and TRBJ1-1; D perhaps matches TRBD1 (5 bases). The CDR3 length is 14 residues. The V gene's germline CDR1 is MNHEY and CDR2 SMNVEV (reference sequence). V lost 7 bases to trimming and J lost 1 base, with 13 bases between them.

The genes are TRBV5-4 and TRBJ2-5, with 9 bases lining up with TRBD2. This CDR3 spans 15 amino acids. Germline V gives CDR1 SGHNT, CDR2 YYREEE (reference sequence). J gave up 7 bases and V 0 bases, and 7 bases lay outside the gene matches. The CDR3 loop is CASSLEAGGPGTQYF. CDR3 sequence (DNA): TGTGCCAGCAGCTTGGAGGCGGGGGGGCCCGGGACCCAGTACTTC.

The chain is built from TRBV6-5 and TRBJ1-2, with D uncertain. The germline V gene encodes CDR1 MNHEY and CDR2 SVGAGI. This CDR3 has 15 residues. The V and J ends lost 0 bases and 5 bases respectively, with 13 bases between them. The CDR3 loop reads CASSYSRSGVYGYTF. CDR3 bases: TGTGCCAGCAGTTACTCGAGGAGCGGGGTTTATGGCTACACCTTC.

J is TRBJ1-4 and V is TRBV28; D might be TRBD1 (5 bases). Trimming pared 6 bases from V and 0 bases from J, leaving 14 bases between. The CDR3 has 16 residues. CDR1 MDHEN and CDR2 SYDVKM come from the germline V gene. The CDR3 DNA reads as TGTGCCAGCAGAGACAGTTTAACTGCAACTAATGAAAAACTGTTTTTT. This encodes CASRDSLTATNEKLFF.

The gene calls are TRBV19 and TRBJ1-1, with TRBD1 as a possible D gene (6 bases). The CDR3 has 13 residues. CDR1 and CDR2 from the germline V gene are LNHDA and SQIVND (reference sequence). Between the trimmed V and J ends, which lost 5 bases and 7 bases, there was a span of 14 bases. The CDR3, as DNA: TGTGCCAGTAGTCAGGGGACCGTGGGTGAAGCTTTCTTT. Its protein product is CASSQGTVGEAFF.

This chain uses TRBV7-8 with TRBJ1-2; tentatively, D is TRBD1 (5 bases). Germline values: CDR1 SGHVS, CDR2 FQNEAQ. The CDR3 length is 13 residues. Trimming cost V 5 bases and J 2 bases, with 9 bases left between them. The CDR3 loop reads CASSLGGNYGYTF. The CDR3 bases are TGTGCCAGCAGCCTCGGGGGGAACTATGGCTACACCTTC.

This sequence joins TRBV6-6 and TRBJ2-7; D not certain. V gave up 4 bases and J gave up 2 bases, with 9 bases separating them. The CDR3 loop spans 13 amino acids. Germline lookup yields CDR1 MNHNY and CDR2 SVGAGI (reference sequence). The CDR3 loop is CASSSRVTYEQYF. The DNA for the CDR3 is TGTGCCAGCAGTTCGCGCGTAACCTACGAGCAGTACTTC.

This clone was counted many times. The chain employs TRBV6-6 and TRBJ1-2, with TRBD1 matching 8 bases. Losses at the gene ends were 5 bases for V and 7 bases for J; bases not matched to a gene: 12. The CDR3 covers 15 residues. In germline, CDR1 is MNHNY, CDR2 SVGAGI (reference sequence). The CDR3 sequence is CASSTRSTGVGGYTF. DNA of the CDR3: TGTGCCAGCAGTACAAGATCGACAGGGGTTGGTGGCTACACCTTC.

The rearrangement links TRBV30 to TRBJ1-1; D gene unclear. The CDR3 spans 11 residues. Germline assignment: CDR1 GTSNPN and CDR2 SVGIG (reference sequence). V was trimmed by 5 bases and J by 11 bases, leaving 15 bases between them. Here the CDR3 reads CAWDRATGAFF. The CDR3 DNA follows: TGTGCCTGGGATCGGGCAACGGGGGCTTTCTTT. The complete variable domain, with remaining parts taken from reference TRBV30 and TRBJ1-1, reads SQTIHQWPATLVQPVGSPLSLECTVEGTSNPNLYWYRQAAGRGLQLLFYSVGIGQISSEVPQNLSASRPQDRQFILSSKKLLLSDSGFYLCAWDRATGAFFGQGTRLTVV.

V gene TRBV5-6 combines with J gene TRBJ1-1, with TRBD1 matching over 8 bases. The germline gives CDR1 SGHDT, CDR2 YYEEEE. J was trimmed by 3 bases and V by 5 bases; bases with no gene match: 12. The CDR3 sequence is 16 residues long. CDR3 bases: TGTGCCAGCAGACTAACCGGACAGGGAGGCGACACTGAAGCTTTCTTT. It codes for CASRLTGQGGDTEAFF.